One sample yielded the 8 T cell receptor beta chains listed below, sequenced in a study of blood T cells in healthy people across ages (dated by TCRdb to the mid-2010s). Receptors were amplified or captured by 5' RACE. Sequencing used an Illumina HiSeq 2500. The second PCR ran for roughly 7 to 11 cycles and used a J-beta primer mix along with a sample-barcoded 5' primer. The public reads were quality trimmed at Q25 with fastp and then assembled into clones with MiXCR by TCRdb, keeping productive beta chains. Every entry covers one CDR3 protein and lists the most common genes and DNA from its rows. A total of 750,000 to 950,000 distinct CDR3 sequences appear in this sample, approximately 53% of them only once. The ten largest account for around 41% of the sample. Sequenced input: blood. These receptors originate from a man of 80 years or more in good health.

The V and J genes are TRBV5-1 and TRBJ2-1; TRBD2 matches at 7 bases. The ends lost 5 bases at V and 8 bases at J; junction bases unmatched: 13. The CDR3 contains 15 residues. Looked up from germline, CDR1 is SGHRS and CDR2 is YFSETQ. The CDR3 nucleotides read TGCGCCAGCAGTGTTGCGGGAGATCGGGTCGATGAGCAGTTCTTC. The encoded protein is CASSVAGDRVDEQFF.

V is TRBV6-2 or TRBV6-3 and J is TRBJ1-2; D remains ambiguous. Looked up from germline, CDR1 is MNHEY and CDR2 is SVGEGT. The CDR3 runs to 15 residues. Between the trimmed V and J ends, which lost 0 bases and 7 bases, there was a span of 15 bases. CDR3 sequence: CASSYSQVLNSGYTF. The CDR3 DNA is TGTGCCAGCAGTTACTCCCAGGTGCTGAATTCTGGCTACACCTTC.

This chain connects TRBV6-2 or TRBV6-3 to TRBJ2-1; D is unresolved. Per germline, CDR1 MNHEY and CDR2 SVGEGT. V lost 4 bases and J 5 bases, leaving 6 bases between the germline ends. This CDR3 has 12 amino acids. The CDR3 here is CASSFGHNEQFF. DNA for the CDR3: TGTGCCAGCAGTTTCGGACACAATGAGCAGTTCTTC.

V and J are TRBV29-1 and TRBJ2-5; no definite D call. The germline V gene encodes CDR1 SQVTM and CDR2 ANQGSEA. The V end was cut by 5 bases, the J end by 5 bases, with 15 bases between. This CDR3 region has 13 residues. This CDR3 is CSVYGRYSETQYF. The CDR3 DNA sequence: TGCAGCGTTTACGGACGCTACTCGGAGACCCAGTACTTC.

The V and J genes are TRBV7-2 and TRBJ2-1, with 8 bases matching TRBD1. The germline V gene encodes CDR1 SGHTA and CDR2 FQGNSA. V gave up 1 base and J gave up 9 bases; unmatched junction bases: 5. The CDR3 consists of 14 residues. This CDR3 reads CASSLELTGVEQFF. The CDR3 nucleotides are TGTGCCAGCAGCTTAGAACTGACAGGGGTTGAGCAGTTCTTC.

There are a few counts of this clonotype. J is TRBJ2-7 and V is TRBV7-2; TRBD2 matches 9 bases. Unmatched junction bases numbered 13, after V lost 5 bases and J lost 5 bases. The CDR3 loop spans 16 amino acids. The germline V gene encodes CDR1 SGHTA and CDR2 FQGNSA. The CDR3: CASSPLSGRGLDEQYF. The CDR3 bases are TGTGCCAGCAGCCCTCTTAGCGGGAGAGGCCTCGACGAGCAGTACTTC.

The rearrangement uses TRBV25-1 and TRBJ2-5, with D hard to call. CDR3 length equals 12 residues. The ends were cut back, 3 bases at V and 5 bases at J, with 7 bases in the middle. Germline assignment: CDR1 MGHDK and CDR2 SYGVNS. The CDR3 loop is CASSDYQETQYF. CDR3 DNA: TGTGCCAGCAGTGATTATCAGGAGACCCAGTACTTC.

V and J are TRBV15 and TRBJ1-2; D gene ambiguous. This CDR3 region has 14 residues. Trimming left V 0 bases short and J 4 bases short, with 9 bases between. Germline CDR1 reads LNHNV; CDR2 reads YYDKDF (reference sequence). The chain's CDR3 is CATSRDHDGYGYTF. The CDR3 region has the DNA TGTGCCACCAGCAGAGATCACGACGGCTATGGCTACACCTTC.